These 25 T cell receptor beta chains came from one sample sequenced in a study of vaccination and CD4 T cells after COVID-19. The Oncomine TCR Beta short-read assay sequenced DNA from cultured CD4+ T cells. MiXCR, run by TCRdb on the PCR reads, gives a single entry per CDR3 protein. The sample contains approximately 16,000 distinct CDR3 sequences, approximately 77% of which appear only once. Treatment in this sample: roughly 11-day PBMC culture with coronavirus spike peptide pools or control peptides (ViraFEST assay). The antigens of these receptors remain unknown. The sequencing here drew on CD4+ T cells from blood, cultured in vitro, taken after SARS-CoV-2 vaccination. Receptors were obtained from a human donor who received a COVID-19 vaccine.

This clonotype is judged medium-sized. The rearrangement links TRBV7-2 to TRBJ2-3; 9 bases fit TRBD2. From germline, CDR1 is SGHTA and CDR2 FQGNSA. V lost 5 bases and J lost 5; bases outside the gene matches: 14. This CDR3 is built from 17 residues. The CDR3 sequence is CASSTLWRGGRGDTQYF. Written as DNA, the CDR3 is TGTGCCAGCAGCACCCTCTGGCGGGGGGGCCGGGGAGATACGCAGTATTTT.

V is TRBV19 and J is TRBJ1-5, with D possibly TRBD1 on 6 matching bases. V was cut by 1 base and J by 0 bases, with 13 bases left in between. CDR3 length: 17 residues. Germline CDR1 is LNHDA and CDR2 is SQIVND (reference sequence). DNA for the CDR3: TGTGCCAGTAGTATAGGCCGGGACATAAATAGCAATCAGCCCCAGCATTTT. Translated: CASSIGRDINSNQPQHF. The whole variable domain, remainder taken from reference TRBV19 and TRBJ1-5, is DGGITQSPKYLFRKEGQNVTLSCEQNLNHDAMYWYRQDPGQGLRLIYYSQIVNDFQKGDIAEGYSVSREKKESFPLTVTSAQKNPTAFYLCASSIGRDINSNQPQHFGDGTRLSIL.

This clonotype was seen only a few times. V gene TRBV30 combines with J gene TRBJ1-5; TRBD1 is a possible D gene (5 bases). This CDR3 contains 13 residues. Trimming cost V 3 bases and J 6 bases, with 12 bases left between them. In germline, CDR1 is GTSNPN, CDR2 SVGIG (reference sequence). CDR3: CAWSPGLSQPQHF. CDR3 coding DNA: TGTGCCTGGAGCCCGGGACTGAGTCAGCCCCAGCATTTT.

The chain couples TRBV2 to TRBJ1-5; 8 nucleotides match TRBD1. This CDR3 comprises 14 residues. Losses at the gene ends were 8 bases for V and 5 bases for J; bases not matched to a gene: 8. CDR1 is SNHLY and CDR2 is FYNNEI in the germline V gene. CDR3: CASWTGRFDQPQHF. CDR3 bases: TGTGCCAGCTGGACAGGGCGTTTCGATCAGCCCCAGCATTTT.

The count of this clonotype is one. The genes are TRBV10-3 and TRBJ2-2; D tentatively reads TRBD1 or TRBD2 (6 bases each). There are 17 residues in the CDR3. With 0 bases removed from V and 2 bases from J, the gap between germline ends came to 13 bases. The germline V gene encodes CDR1 ENHRY and CDR2 SYGVKD. The chain's CDR3 is CAISESIGGGNTGELFF. The CDR3 nucleotides read TGTGCCATCAGTGAGTCGATCGGAGGGGGAAACACCGGGGAGCTGTTTTTT.

This clonotype turned up a few times. V gene TRBV6-5 combines with J gene TRBJ2-7; D possibly corresponds to TRBD2 (6 bases). The CDR3 totals 15 residues. V lost 4 bases and J 6 bases, leaving 19 bases between the germline ends. Germline CDR1 reads MNHEY; CDR2 reads SVGAGI. This CDR3 reads CASSSPRRGFLEQYF. In nucleotides, the CDR3 is TGTGCCAGCAGTTCACCCCGACGGGGGTTCCTCGAGCAGTACTTC.

The CDR3 loop reads CASSYSLYQGAGSPLHF. The DNA of the CDR3 is TGTGCCAGCAGTTACTCGCTCTACCAGGGGGCGGGTTCACCCCTCCACTTT. The V and J genes are TRBV6-5 and TRBJ1-6; 8 bases line up with TRBD1. The CDR3 has 17 residues. Trimming at V came to 0 bases and at J to 9 bases, leaving 10 bases not matched to a gene. CDR1 is MNHEY and CDR2 is SVGAGI in the germline V gene.

The V gene is TRBV20-1, the J gene TRBJ1-4; possibly TRBD1 for D (5 bases). Trimming cost V 5 bases and J 3 bases, with 10 bases left between them. CDR3 length: 13 residues. CDR1 and CDR2 (germline): DFQATT, SNEGSKA (reference sequence). For the CDR3, the DNA is TGCAGTGCTGCTCAGGGTTCTAATGAAAAACTGTTTTTT. Its translation: CSAAQGSNEKLFF.

This clonotype occurred a few times. The chain combines TRBV5-4 with TRBJ2-3; 12 bases line up with TRBD2. This CDR3 contains 16 residues. V gave up 2 bases and J gave up 3 bases; unmatched junction bases: 4. Germline V CDR1 and CDR2: SGHNT, YYREEE (reference sequence). CDR3 loop: CASSLTSGGQTDTQYF. CDR3 sequence (DNA): TGTGCCAGCAGCTTAACTAGCGGGGGGCAGACAGATACGCAGTATTTT.

The chain uses TRBV2 and TRBJ1-5, with D maybe TRBD1 (5 bases). The V end lost 4 bases, the J end lost 4 bases, and 8 bases lay between the germline ends. CDR1 and CDR2 (germline): SNHLY, FYNNEI. The CDR3 contains 13 residues. The CDR3 protein is CASSAEGNQPQHF. CDR3 sequence (DNA): TGTGCCAGCAGTGCGGAGGGGAATCAGCCCCAGCATTTT.

This clonotype was picked up a small number of times. The rearrangement joins TRBV30 to TRBJ1-6, with D uncertain. CDR1 GTSNPN and CDR2 SVGIG come from the germline V gene (reference sequence). V lost 5 bases to trimming and J lost 4 bases, with 15 bases between them. The length of the CDR3 is 15 residues. The CDR3 coding sequence is TGTGCCTGGTCCACTGGAACTGATTATAATTCACCCCTCCACTTT. Amino acid sequence: CAWSTGTDYNSPLHF.

This clonotype occurred a few times. The V gene is TRBV19, the J gene TRBJ1-2, with a weak D call TRBD1 (6 bases). From germline, CDR1 is LNHDA and CDR2 SQIVND (reference sequence). The V end was cut by 6 bases, the J end by 4 bases, with 12 bases between. The CDR3 length is 13 residues. This CDR3 reads CASRFDRTYGYTF. CDR3 nucleotide sequence: TGTGCCAGTAGATTCGACAGGACCTATGGCTACACCTTC.

The V and J genes are TRBV11-3 and TRBJ1-1; no definite D call. V was trimmed by 5 bases and J by 1 base, leaving 23 bases between them. CDR1 is SGHNT, CDR2 YENEEA, per germline. This CDR3 region has 18 residues. The CDR3 sequence: CASSPRLGRAFGNTEAFF. The CDR3, as DNA: TGTGCCAGCAGCCCTAGGTTGGGCCGGGCCTTTGGGAACACTGAAGCTTTCTTT.

The rearrangement links TRBV2 to TRBJ2-3; 12 bases are a match to TRBD2. V was clipped by 3 bases and J by 5 bases; unmatched bases: 3. CDR1 is SNHLY, CDR2 FYNNEI, per germline. This CDR3 comprises 15 residues. The CDR3: CASSEASGGGDTQYF. DNA of the CDR3: TGTGCCAGCAGTGAGGCTAGCGGGGGGGGAGATACGCAGTATTTT.

This chain connects TRBV20-1 to TRBJ2-4, with TRBD1 identical over 8 bases. J lost 9 bases, V lost 1 base, and 8 bases had no gene match. The CDR3 is 14 residues long. Germline V gene sequence: CDR1 DFQATT, CDR2 SNEGSKA (reference sequence). The CDR3: CSARGPGGSVIQYF. As DNA, the CDR3 is TGCAGTGCTAGAGGACCAGGGGGCTCGGTCATTCAGTACTTC.

The V call is TRBV2, the J call TRBJ2-5; possible D gene TRBD2, 6 bases. From germline, CDR1 is SNHLY and CDR2 FYNNEI. Deletions cut 6 bases from V and 2 bases from J, with 16 bases between. The CDR3 totals 15 residues. Written as DNA, the CDR3 is TGTGCCAGCAGCTGGGCGGGGACTGTTCAAGAGACCCAGTACTTC. Amino acid sequence: CASSWAGTVQETQYF.

The rearrangement links TRBV15 to TRBJ1-1; TRBD1 matches 10 bases. The CDR3 has 14 residues. J gave up 1 base and V 7 bases, and 3 bases lay outside the gene matches. Germline V CDR1 and CDR2: LNHNV, YYDKDF (reference sequence). The CDR3 loop reads CATTWDRGNTEAFF. CDR3 nucleotides: TGTGCCACCACCTGGGACAGGGGGAACACTGAAGCTTTCTTT.

The chain joins TRBV10-3 to TRBJ2-5; possible D gene TRBD2, 5 bases. Between the trimmed V and J ends, which lost 3 bases and 2 bases, there was a span of 10 bases. Germline CDR1 reads ENHRY; CDR2 reads SYGVKD. The CDR3 covers 14 residues. For the CDR3, the DNA is TGTGCCATCAGTGAAACTAGTTTACAAGAGACCCAGTACTTC. It yields the protein CAISETSLQETQYF.

The chain carries TRBV20-1 and TRBJ2-7; maybe TRBD1 (5 bases). Germline V lookup: CDR1 DFQATT, CDR2 SNEGSKA (reference sequence). V lost 3 bases, J lost 0 bases, and 9 bases lay in between. This CDR3 region has 13 residues. The CDR3 DNA follows: TGCAGTGCTAGTAGAGACAGCTCCTACGAGCAGTACTTC. It yields the protein CSASRDSSYEQYF.

This clonotype was seen a single time. This chain connects TRBV19 to TRBJ1-2; D not resolved. The CDR3 contains 16 residues. V was trimmed by 6 bases and J by 2 bases, leaving 19 bases between them. From germline, CDR1 is LNHDA and CDR2 SQIVND (reference sequence). DNA for the CDR3: TGTGCCAGTAGGCGGGGATCTCTCTCGCCAAACTATGGCTACACCTTC. Protein product: CASRRGSLSPNYGYTF.

The chain couples TRBV6-1 to TRBJ2-7, with D perhaps TRBD1 or TRBD2 (5 bases each). The DNA end favors TRBJ2-5, so the J call may be wrong. The CDR3 runs 15 residues. Germline values: CDR1 MNHNS, CDR2 SASEGT. The CDR3 nucleotides read TGTGCCAGCAGTGAAGGGCAGGGCGCTGGGGGGACCCAGTACTTC. Translating gives CASSEGQGAGGTQYF.

V is TRBV5-4 and J is TRBJ2-2; a weak D match, TRBD2 (5 bases). The V gene lost 2 bases and the J gene lost 1 base, with 12 bases spanning the gap. The CDR3 extends over 16 amino acids. The germline gives CDR1 SGHNT, CDR2 YYREEE (reference sequence). The CDR3 loop reads CASSLISGMNTGELFF. As DNA, the CDR3 is TGTGCCAGCAGCTTAATCTCCGGGATGAACACCGGGGAGCTGTTTTTT.

This chain joins TRBV7-2 and TRBJ2-5; weak D call: TRBD1 (6 bases). Trimming shortened V by 5 bases and J by 4 bases, and 11 bases separated the two germline ends. The CDR3 runs 13 residues. Looked up from germline, CDR1 is SGHTA and CDR2 is FQGNSA. CDR3 sequence reads: CASSAFRGETQYF. The CDR3 DNA follows: TGTGCCAGCAGCGCCTTCAGGGGAGAGACCCAGTACTTC.

J is TRBJ2-7 and V is TRBV7-9; 12 bases are shared with TRBD1. CDR1 and CDR2 from the germline V gene are SEHNR and FQNEAQ (reference sequence). There are 16 residues in the CDR3. The V and J ends lost 5 bases and 3 bases, in that order; junction bases with no gene match: 8. In DNA form, the CDR3 reads TGTGCCAGCAGCCCACCCGGGACAGGGGGCGGCTACGAGCAGTACTTC. Its translation: CASSPPGTGGGYEQYF.

The chain links TRBV6-4 to TRBJ1-2; TRBD1 might be the D (5 bases). Trimming removed 0 bases at V and 5 bases at J, with 7 bases between. Germline lookup yields CDR1 MRHNA and CDR2 SNTAGT. The CDR3 runs 13 residues. CDR3 residues: CASSDSGGYGYTF. CDR3 coding DNA: TGTGCCAGCAGTGACTCCGGGGGGTATGGCTACACCTTC.